The 16 T cell receptor beta chains reported below all come from one sample, sequenced in a study of blood T cells in healthy people across ages. Primers used in a second PCR of roughly 6 to 12 cycles were a sample-barcoded 5' primer and a J-beta primer mix. From the 5' RACE reads, TCRdb called clonotypes with MiXCR, one entry per CDR3 protein. The sample yields 1.5 million to 2 million distinct CDR3 sequences, about 39% seen once. Material for sequencing was blood. These receptors all stem from a human donor in good health.

This clonotype appeared a few times. The DNA of the CDR3 is TGCAGTGCTATTGTCCAAGAGACCCAGTACTTC. Its protein is CSAIVQETQYF. The chain combines TRBV20-1 with TRBJ2-5; no firm D call. V was clipped by 4 bases and J by 1 base, with 4 bases between them. The germline gives CDR1 DFQATT, CDR2 SNEGSKA (reference sequence). CDR3 size: 11 residues.

The chain uses TRBV6-5 and TRBJ2-7, with TRBD1 matching 10 bases. Germline V gives CDR1 MNHEY, CDR2 SVGAGI. The V gene end was trimmed by 4 bases and the J gene end by 1 base; junction bases not matched to a gene: 7. The CDR3 consists of 16 residues. The CDR3 region has the DNA TGTGCCAGCAGTTTAACCGGGACAGGGGCTTCCTACGAGCAGTACTTC. Its protein is CASSLTGTGASYEQYF.

A few counts support this clonotype. This chain connects TRBV29-1 to TRBJ2-1, with no clear D. The CDR3 is 13 amino acids. Trimming stripped 2 bases from V and 5 bases from J, with 10 bases between. The germline V gene has CDR1 SQVTM and CDR2 ANQGSEA. Here the CDR3 DNA reads TGCAGCGTTGAAAGGCCACCTAACAATGAGCAGTTCTTC. It codes for CSVERPPNNEQFF.

A word on this clonotype: A clone one base away is much larger, so this may be a read error. The chain joins TRBV12-3 or TRBV12-4 to TRBJ1-2; D ambiguous. The CDR3 length is 12 residues. The CDR3 DNA reads as TGTGCCTGCAGTTTATCGGACTATGGCTACACCTTC. Its protein product is CACSLSDYGYTF.

This clonotype has more than one count but fewer than ten. The V call is TRBV4-2, the J call TRBJ2-3; a weak D match, TRBD1 (6 bases). The CDR3 sequence is 20 residues long. Trimming shortened V by 4 bases and J by 0 bases, and 26 bases separated the two germline ends. Germline CDR1 reads LGHNA; CDR2 reads YNFKEQ. CDR3 loop: CASSPDSSDTGSPSTDTQYF. CDR3 in DNA: TGTGCCAGCAGCCCAGACAGTTCGGACACAGGGAGTCCTAGCACAGATACGCAGTATTTT.

With respect to this clonotype: A read error may account for a junction end that differs from germline. J is TRBJ2-1 and V is TRBV6-2 or TRBV6-3; the match to TRBD2 covers 10 bases. Germline-derived CDR1 and CDR2 are MNHEY and SVGEGT. The length of the CDR3 is 14 residues. DNA for the CDR3: TGTGCCAGCAGTATAGCGGGGGGTTACAGTGAGCAGTTCTTC. Translating it yields CASSIAGGYSEQFF.

This clonotype was counted between two and nine times. V is TRBV7-2 and J is TRBJ2-1, with 8 bases fitting TRBD2. The CDR3 sequence is 15 residues long. Germline CDR1 is SGHTA and CDR2 is FQGNSA. V lost 1 base to trimming and J lost 8 bases; unmatched junction nucleotides: 7. CDR3 DNA: TGTGCCAGCAGCTTAGGGCGCGGGGGGAGGTATGAGCAGTTCTTC. Its translation: CASSLGRGGRYEQFF.

The chain couples TRBV29-1 to TRBJ2-5; 11 bases fit TRBD1. The end of the DNA fits TRBJ2-7 better, so the J call may be wrong. Germline CDR1 and CDR2: SQVTM and ANQGSEA. CDR3 length equals 17 residues. The CDR3 sequence: CSVVFVGQGDQWGEQYF. In nucleotides, the CDR3 is TGCAGCGTTGTGTTTGTGGGACAGGGGGACCAGTGGGGCGAGCAGTACTTC.

There are many counts of this clonotype. V is TRBV7-6 and J is TRBJ2-7; D uncertain. V shed 5 bases and J shed 4 bases, with 9 bases lying between them. The CDR3 runs to 12 residues. Looked up from germline, CDR1 is SGHVS and CDR2 is FNYEAQ. Here the CDR3 reads CASSQSAYEQYF. The DNA of the CDR3 is TGTGCCAGCAGCCAATCAGCGTACGAGCAGTACTTC.

A note on this clonotype: The germline gene is not matched at one end of the junction; a read error may be the cause. The chain has TRBV20-1 and TRBJ1-5; D gene unclear. Germline-derived CDR1 and CDR2 are DFQATT and SNEGSKA (reference sequence). The CDR3 extends over 13 amino acids. In DNA, the CDR3 is TGCAGTACTAGAGTAGGTGGCAATCAGCCCCAGCATTTT. Translated, it gives CSTRVGGNQPQHF.

The CDR3 DNA reads TGTGCCAGCAGCCCCGGAAATGGACGGGACTACACAGATACGCAGTATTTT. It specifies CASSPGNGRDYTDTQYF. The rearrangement joins TRBV7-3 to TRBJ2-3, with TRBD2 identical over 7 bases. V was pared by 5 bases and J by 2 bases, with 13 bases of the junction left unmatched. In germline, CDR1 is SGHTA, CDR2 FQGTGA. The CDR3 extends over 17 amino acids.

The chain combines TRBV15 with TRBJ1-5; 7 bases line up with TRBD1. Germline V lookup: CDR1 LNHNV, CDR2 YYDKDF (reference sequence). The CDR3 spans 17 residues. The junction had 10 bases not matched to a gene; V was cut back by 3 bases and J by 2 bases. CDR3 residues: CATSSFGTVEGNQPQHF. CDR3 coding DNA: TGTGCCACCAGCAGCTTTGGGACAGTCGAGGGCAATCAGCCCCAGCATTTT.

The chain carries TRBV5-1 and TRBJ2-1; 7 bases are a match to TRBD1. After removal of 0 bases from V and 10 bases from J, the junction contained 13 bases not matched to a gene. The germline gives CDR1 SGHRS, CDR2 YFSETQ. The CDR3 contains 16 residues. The CDR3 reads CASSLGPQGQQYEQFF. The CDR3 DNA follows: TGCGCCAGCAGCTTGGGACCACAGGGACAGCAATACGAGCAGTTCTTC.

J is TRBJ2-3 and V is TRBV20-1; D may be TRBD2 (5 bases). Germline CDR1 reads DFQATT; CDR2 reads SNEGSKA (reference sequence). Deletions cut 0 bases from V and 8 bases from J, with 9 bases between. The CDR3 covers 12 residues. This chain's CDR3 is CSARDGGGTQYF. CDR3 sequence (DNA): TGCAGTGCTAGAGATGGCGGAGGTACGCAGTATTTT.

The rearrangement uses TRBV15 and TRBJ2-7; 7 nucleotides agree with TRBD1. Looked up from germline, CDR1 is LNHNV and CDR2 is YYDKDF (reference sequence). V shed 2 bases, J shed 2 bases, and the junction held 9 bases outside the gene matches. The CDR3 has 16 amino acids. In nucleotides, the CDR3 is TGTGCCACCAGCAGACGTCGACAGGGAATCGCCTACGAGCAGTACTTC. Encoded protein: CATSRRRQGIAYEQYF.

The chain carries TRBV29-1 and TRBJ1-1, with a possible D match to TRBD1 (5 bases). CDR1 SQVTM and CDR2 ANQGSEA come from the germline V gene. The CDR3 extends over 13 amino acids. Trimming took off 4 bases at V and 6 bases at J, with 15 bases between the two ends. Here the CDR3 reads CSVGGPDKAEAFF. The CDR3 region has the DNA TGCAGCGTTGGGGGACCAGATAAGGCTGAAGCTTTCTTT.